A single sample gave rise to the 10 T cell receptor beta chains below, sequenced in a study of cytomegalovirus exposure and HLA in healthy donors (dated by TCRdb to 2016 to 2017). Receptors were amplified or captured by the immunoSEQ multiplex PCR assay. A mixture of 60 forward primers for TCR Vbeta segments and 13 reverse primers for TCR Jbeta segments was used in the multiplex PCR. Entries here come from immuneACCESS through TCRdb and include only in-frame sequences with V and J called. Some clones fail to appear in such tables; in the studies checked, an unresolved V gene covers under half of the shortfall, and the cause of the remainder is unknown. This sample comprises 100,000 to 150,000 clones, 76% of them detected only once. 1.9% of the sample lies in the top ten. The sample consisted of PBMCs. Source of these receptors: a man aged 45 to 65 in good health and CMV-seronegative.

Concerning this clone itself: Other DNA sequences from this sample encode an identical CDR3 as well. V usage is TRBV9 and J usage is TRBJ2-1; 8 nucleotides line up with TRBD1. This CDR3 spans 16 amino acids. Germline trimming cut 0 bases from V and 1 base from J; bases unmatched to any gene: 3. In germline, CDR1 is SGDLS, CDR2 YYNGEE. The CDR3 region has the DNA TGTGCCAGCAGCGTAGCAGGGGGCAGTTCCTACAATGAGCAGTTCTTC. Translation gives CASSVAGGSSYNEQFF.

The V gene is TRBV7-2, the J gene TRBJ1-6; 12 bases fit TRBD1. This CDR3 contains 17 residues. CDR1 and CDR2 (germline): SGHTA, FQGNSA. V lost 6 bases to trimming and J lost 6 bases; unmatched junction nucleotides: 9. The CDR3 here is CASSSPGQGAGNSPLHF. For the CDR3, the DNA is TGTGCCAGCAGTTCCCCGGGACAGGGGGCTGGTAATTCACCCCTCCACTTT. The whole variable domain, remainder taken from reference TRBV7-2 and TRBJ1-6, is GAGVSQSPSNKVTEKGKDVELRCDPISGHTALYWYRQSLGQGLEFLIYFQGNSAPDKSGLPSDRFSAERTGGSVSTLTIQRTQQEDSAVYLCASSSPGQGAGNSPLHFGNGTRLTVT.

The chain has TRBV28 and TRBJ1-3; the D gene is possibly TRBD1 (6 bases). From germline, CDR1 is MDHEN and CDR2 SYDVKM. This CDR3 has 17 amino acids. V gave up 2 bases and J gave up 8 bases, with 22 bases separating them. CDR3 sequence reads: CASSLPPRGGQGYTIYF. The CDR3 region has the DNA TGTGCCAGCAGTTTACCCCCGAGAGGGGGACAAGGCTACACCATATATTTT.

CDR3 coding DNA: TGTTCCAGCAGCTTGGAGGGTTACGAGCAGTACGTC. It yields the protein CSSSLEGYEQYV. The chain uses TRBV7-9 and TRBJ2-7, with a weak D call TRBD2 (6 bases). Per the germline V gene, CDR1 is SEHNR and CDR2 is FQNEAQ (reference sequence). The CDR3 has 12 amino acids.

V gene TRBV11-2 combines with J gene TRBJ1-4, with a possible D match to TRBD1 (6 bases). The germline V gene encodes CDR1 SGHAT and CDR2 FQNNGV. V was pared by 3 bases and J by 7 bases, with 12 bases between. The CDR3 runs 14 residues. CDR3 DNA: TGTGCCAGCAGCTTCCGGGGGGCCGGTGAAAAACTGTTTTTT. Its protein product is CASSFRGAGEKLFF.

The chain employs TRBV9 and TRBJ2-5, with 9 bases that match TRBD2. This CDR3 has 16 amino acids. In germline, CDR1 is SGDLS, CDR2 YYNGEE. V trimming: 0 bases; J trimming: 1 base; junction bases outside the gene matches: 4. DNA for the CDR3: TGTGCCAGCAGCGTAGATTTGCGGGGGGGCCAAGAGACCCAGTACTTC. Amino acid sequence: CASSVDLRGGQETQYF.

This clone occurred a few times. The rearrangement uses TRBV5-4 and TRBJ2-2; TRBD2 agrees at 9 bases. The CDR3 is 16 amino acids. In germline, CDR1 is SGHNT, CDR2 YYREEE (reference sequence). V was clipped by 4 bases and J by 4 bases; unmatched bases: 8. Here the CDR3 DNA reads TGTGCCAGCAGCGACTTCTGGCGGGGGGGCACCGGGGAGCTGTTTTTT. This codes for CASSDFWRGGTGELFF.

The chain carries TRBV5-1 and TRBJ2-3; the match to TRBD1 covers 9 bases. V trimming: 8 bases; J trimming: 2 bases; junction bases outside the gene matches: 6. CDR3 length: 14 residues. The V gene's germline CDR1 is SGHRS and CDR2 YFSETQ. The CDR3 region is CASGTGPHTDTQYF. As DNA, the CDR3 is TGCGCCAGTGGGACAGGGCCCCACACAGATACGCAGTATTTT.

There are many counts of this clone. J is TRBJ1-1 and V is TRBV14; D unclear. The germline V gene has CDR1 SGHDN and CDR2 FVKESK. V shed 0 bases and J shed 7 bases, with 12 bases lying between them. The CDR3 is 14 amino acids. In nucleotides, the CDR3 is TGTGCCAGCAGCCAAGACCCCCTTGGGCATGAAGCTTTCTTT. This gives the protein CASSQDPLGHEAFF.

The V call is TRBV19, the J call TRBJ1-5; a possible D gene is TRBD1 (6 bases). The ends were cut back, 0 bases at V and 0 bases at J, with 9 bases in the middle. This CDR3 has 16 amino acids. CDR1 and CDR2 from the germline V gene are LNHDA and SQIVND (reference sequence). CDR3 DNA sequence: TGTGCCAGTAGTATAGATGGGACAACTAGCAATCAGCCCCAGCATTTT. Its translation is CASSIDGTTSNQPQHF. The complete variable domain, with remaining parts taken from reference TRBV19 and TRBJ1-5, reads DGGITQSPKYLFRKEGQNVTLSCEQNLNHDAMYWYRQDPGQGLRLIYYSQIVNDFQKGDIAEGYSVSREKKESFPLTVTSAQKNPTAFYLCASSIDGTTSNQPQHFGDGTRLSIL.